Following are 31 T cell receptor beta chains from one sample sequenced in a study of T cell responses to AZD1222 COVID-19 vaccine. Repertoires were generated with immunoSEQ multiplex PCR, while TCRdb's copy carries only in-frame clones and drops some. Of fewer than 200,000 clones listed, 80% to 90% are singletons. Sequences were derived from peripheral blood, sampled on day 0 of AZD1222 vaccination. The receptors derive from an adult in good health.

The chain has TRBV7-9 and TRBJ1-2; 9 bases align to TRBD1. CDR1 and CDR2 from the germline V gene are SEHNR and FQNEAQ (reference sequence). Trimming took 5 bases from V and 7 from J; bases not matched to a gene: 5. This CDR3 is built from 13 residues. This chain's CDR3 is CASSAGTGLGYTF. CDR3 nucleotides: TGTGCCAGCAGCGCCGGGACAGGGCTTGGCTACACCTTC.

This chain connects TRBV3-1 (or the pseudogene TRBV3-2) to TRBJ1-6; 10 bases agree with TRBD1. The junction had 4 bases not matched to a gene; V was cut back by 5 bases and J by 6 bases. CDR3 length: 15 residues. Germline-derived CDR1 and CDR2 are LGHDT and YNNKEL (reference sequence). CDR3 in amino acids: CASSGWTGGNSPLHF. CDR3 DNA: TGTGCCAGCAGCGGTTGGACAGGGGGTAATTCACCCCTCCACTTT.

The chain has TRBV7-2 and TRBJ1-1; 7 bases match TRBD1. The CDR3 is 14 residues long. The trim removed 8 bases at V and 1 base at J, leaving 7 bases unmatched. Per the germline V gene, CDR1 is SGHTA and CDR2 is FQGNSA. The CDR3 DNA reads TGTGCCAGCCCCAAGGGGGCAAGGAACACTGAAGCTTTCTTT. Amino acids: CASPKGARNTEAFF.

The gene calls are TRBV5-6 and TRBJ2-1; 12 positions match TRBD2. Per germline, CDR1 SGHDT and CDR2 YYEEEE. This CDR3 has 16 residues. After removal of 3 bases from V and 10 bases from J, the junction contained 11 bases not matched to a gene. The CDR3 protein is CASSWASGGARDEQFF. The CDR3 DNA sequence: TGTGCCAGCAGCTGGGCTAGCGGGGGGGCCCGGGACGAGCAGTTCTTC.

The rearrangement uses TRBV24-1 and TRBJ2-3; D gene uncertain. CDR1 and CDR2 (germline): KGHDR, SFDVKD. The CDR3 runs 16 residues. Trimming removed 3 bases from V and 1 base from J, with 13 bases in between. The CDR3: CATSDRIQRRTDTQYF. The CDR3 DNA reads as TGTGCCACCAGTGATCGTATACAGAGGCGCACAGATACGCAGTATTTT.

This rearrangement joins TRBV4-3 to TRBJ1-2, with D possibly matching TRBD1 (6 bases). Germline assignment: CDR1 LGHNA and CDR2 YSLEER. The V and J ends lost 0 bases and 4 bases respectively, with 12 bases between them. CDR3 length equals 15 residues. The CDR3 sequence: CASSQDPTGSYGYTF. CDR3 DNA: TGCGCCAGCAGCCAAGATCCCACAGGGTCCTATGGCTACACCTTC.

The genes are TRBV7-6 and TRBJ1-1; 9 bases line up with TRBD1. Germline loops: CDR1 SGHVS, CDR2 FNYEAQ. The V gene end was trimmed by 5 bases and the J gene end by 3 bases; junction bases not matched to a gene: 1. The CDR3 loop spans 13 amino acids. This CDR3 reads CASSRQGDTEAFF. The CDR3 DNA sequence: TGTGCCAGCAGCCGACAGGGGGACACTGAAGCTTTCTTT. Supplemented by reference TRBV7-6 and TRBJ1-1, the full variable domain reads GAGVSQSPRYKVTKRGQDVALRCDPISGHVSLYWYRQALGQGPEFLTYFNYEAQQDKSGLPNDRFSAERPEGSISTLTIQRTEQRDSAMYRCASSRQGDTEAFFGQGTRLTVV.

A word on this clone: The junction shows a germline mismatch at one end, possibly a read error. The chain combines TRBV2 with TRBJ2-2; weak D call: TRBD2 (6 bases). CDR3 length: 15 amino acids. Germline CDR1 is SNHLY and CDR2 is FYNNEI. The DNA of the CDR3 is TGTGCCACCAGTTGGCAGTCCGGGGGCACCGGGGAGCTGTTTTTT. Its protein is CATSWQSGGTGELFF.

This clone occurred once. The rearrangement uses TRBV19 and TRBJ1-2; no clear D gene. V gave up 6 bases and J gave up 2 bases, with 13 bases separating them. CDR3 length: 14 amino acids. Looked up from germline, CDR1 is LNHDA and CDR2 is SQIVND (reference sequence). CDR3: CASSRGGANYGYTF. CDR3 DNA sequence: TGTGCCAGTAGCCGCGGTGGTGCCAACTATGGCTACACCTTC. Full variable domain (missing parts from reference TRBV19 and TRBJ1-2): DGGITQSPKYLFRKEGQNVTLSCEQNLNHDAMYWYRQDPGQGLRLIYYSQIVNDFQKGDIAEGYSVSREKKESFPLTVTSAQKNPTAFYLCASSRGGANYGYTFGSGTRLTVV.

This chain uses TRBV7-2 with TRBJ2-7, with TRBD1 matching over 8 bases. CDR3 size: 14 residues. Germline CDR1 reads SGHTA; CDR2 reads FQGNSA. V shed 6 bases and J 3 bases; nucleotides not matched to a gene: 7. The CDR3 loop reads CASRRTGIGYEQYF. CDR3 nucleotides: TGTGCCAGCAGGCGGACAGGGATCGGCTACGAGCAGTACTTC. Drawing the rest from reference TRBV7-2 and TRBJ2-7, the complete variable domain is GAGVSQSPSNKVTEKGKDVELRCDPISGHTALYWYRQSLGQGLEFLIYFQGNSAPDKSGLPSDRFSAERTGGSVSTLTIQRTQQEDSAVYLCASRRTGIGYEQYFGPGTRLTVT.

V usage is TRBV10-1 and J usage is TRBJ2-3, with D possibly called TRBD1 or TRBD2 (5 bases each). V dropped 2 bases and J dropped 4 bases, with 13 bases sitting between them. This CDR3 contains 15 residues. Germline values: CDR1 WNHNN, CDR2 SYGVQD (reference sequence). The CDR3: CASSEGARGADTQYF. The CDR3 nucleotides read TGCGCCAGCAGTGAGGGCGCTAGAGGGGCAGATACGCAGTATTTT.

The rearrangement uses TRBV28 and TRBJ2-7; 10 nucleotides match TRBD1. The CDR3 spans 12 residues. Germline loops: CDR1 MDHEN, CDR2 SYDVKM. V was pared by 6 bases and J by 6 bases, with 2 bases of the junction left unmatched. In DNA, the CDR3 is TGTGCCAGCAGAAGACAGGGGGCCGAGCAGTACTTC. Encoded protein: CASRRQGAEQYF.

The rearrangement links TRBV10-2 to TRBJ1-4; D is perhaps TRBD1 (6 bases). Germline CDR1 is WSHSY and CDR2 is SAAADI. V dropped 7 bases and J dropped 7 bases, with 22 bases sitting between them. The CDR3 contains 16 residues. The CDR3 sequence: CASKDWAQGGSEKLFF. For the CDR3, the DNA is TGCGCCAGCAAAGATTGGGCACAGGGAGGTAGTGAAAAACTGTTTTTT.

The gene calls are TRBV7-2 and TRBJ1-4; the D is unclear. Germline assignment: CDR1 SGHTA and CDR2 FQGNSA. The CDR3 is made up of 14 amino acids. Trimming shortened V by 3 bases and J by 7 bases, and 12 bases separated the two germline ends. The CDR3 here is CASSFSGGSEKLFF. CDR3 bases: TGTGCCAGCAGCTTTTCAGGAGGGAGTGAAAAACTGTTTTTT.

The rearrangement joins TRBV30 to TRBJ2-7; tentatively, D is TRBD2 (5 bases). Per the germline V gene, CDR1 is GTSNPN and CDR2 is SVGIG (reference sequence). V was cut by 3 bases and J by 2 bases, with 14 bases left in between. The CDR3 runs 14 residues. CDR3 residues: CAWSPPSGPYEQYF. The CDR3 nucleotides are TGTGCCTGGAGCCCCCCCAGCGGTCCCTACGAGCAGTACTTC.

DNA for the CDR3: TGTGCCAGCAGTTTGAGGCACACTGAAGCTTTCTTT. Protein sequence: CASSLRHTEAFF. The chain links TRBV6-2 or TRBV6-3 to TRBJ1-1; no reliable D call. The CDR3 runs to 12 residues. CDR1 is MNHEY and CDR2 is SVGEGT in the germline V gene. V shed 4 bases and J shed 3 bases, with 6 bases lying between them.

The chain is built from TRBV19 and TRBJ1-2; 7 bases are a match to TRBD1. Germline V gene data show CDR1 as LNHDA and CDR2 as SQIVND (reference sequence). With V trimmed by 3 bases and J by 6 bases, 10 bases remained unmatched. The CDR3 length is 15 residues. As DNA, the CDR3 is TGTGCCAGTAGTATCGTCCTTCACAGGGGAGATGGCTACACCTTC. Protein product: CASSIVLHRGDGYTF.

This chain links TRBV2 with TRBJ2-7; maybe TRBD1 (6 bases). CDR1 is SNHLY and CDR2 is FYNNEI in the germline V gene. Between the trimmed V and J ends, which lost 1 base and 4 bases, there was a span of 11 bases. CDR3 size: 14 residues. CDR3 loop: CASSEDSGVYEQYF. CDR3 DNA sequence: TGTGCCAGCAGTGAAGATTCAGGGGTGTACGAGCAGTACTTC.

The chain has TRBV28 and TRBJ2-7, with D possibly TRBD2 on 7 matching bases. The length of the CDR3 is 14 residues. V lost 5 bases, J lost 2 bases, and 13 bases lay in between. Germline V lookup: CDR1 MDHEN, CDR2 SYDVKM. CDR3 sequence (DNA): TGTGCCAGCAGTCTGGGGGGGCTCCCCTACGAGCAGTACTTC. Its translation: CASSLGGLPYEQYF.

The rearrangement links TRBV5-1 to TRBJ2-7; D ambiguous. Germline assignment: CDR1 SGHRS and CDR2 YFSETQ. There are 14 residues in the CDR3. Trimming took off 4 bases at V and 5 bases at J, with 16 bases between the two ends. The CDR3 nucleotides read TGCGCCAGCAGCGGCAGGAGTGCGAGAGACGAGCAGTACTTC. It codes for CASSGRSARDEQYF.

This rearrangement joins TRBV29-1 to TRBJ2-3, with D maybe TRBD2 (6 bases). The germline V and J ends were trimmed by 4 bases and 0 bases, with 14 bases remaining between them. The length of the CDR3 is 15 residues. Per germline, CDR1 SQVTM and CDR2 ANQGSEA. In nucleotides, the CDR3 is TGCAGCGTTGTTGGAGGGACCGAGAGCACAGATACGCAGTATTTT. Amino acid sequence: CSVVGGTESTDTQYF.

V gene TRBV4-3 combines with J gene TRBJ1-3; 9 bases match TRBD1. The CDR3 is 14 residues long. In germline, CDR1 is LGHNA, CDR2 YSLEER. V lost 4 bases to trimming and J lost 9 bases; unmatched junction nucleotides: 7. CDR3 in DNA: TGCGCCAGCAGCCCGGACAGGGGCTTTAGCACCATATATTTT. It specifies CASSPDRGFSTIYF.

CDR3 region: CASRGTLNYGYTF. CDR3 sequence (DNA): TGTGCCAGCAGGGGGACTCTTAACTATGGCTACACCTTC. The chain has TRBV6-5 and TRBJ1-2; possible D gene TRBD1, 5 bases. Germline V CDR1 and CDR2: MNHEY, SVGAGI. This CDR3 is built from 13 residues. V was trimmed by 6 bases and J by 1 base, leaving 9 bases between them.

This rearrangement joins TRBV5-1 to TRBJ2-3, with 7 bases fitting TRBD2. This CDR3 contains 14 residues. The germline gives CDR1 SGHRS, CDR2 YFSETQ. After removal of 2 bases from V and 1 base from J, the junction contained 1 base not matched to a gene. As DNA, the CDR3 is TGCGCCAGCAGCTTAGCGGGACGCACAGATACGCAGTATTTT. Its translation is CASSLAGRTDTQYF.

The J gene is TRBJ1-3, the V gene TRBV28, with D maybe TRBD1 (5 bases). The germline gives CDR1 MDHEN, CDR2 SYDVKM. The CDR3 contains 15 residues. V was pared by 2 bases and J by 0 bases, with 8 bases between. The CDR3 is CASSLGGLSGNTIYF. The CDR3 nucleotides are TGTGCCAGCAGTTTAGGGGGACTCTCTGGAAACACCATATATTTT.

The genes are TRBV18 and TRBJ2-3; 14 nucleotides agree with TRBD2. The CDR3 covers 16 residues. Germline assignment: CDR1 KGHSH and CDR2 LQKENI. Trimming at V came to 5 bases and at J to 1 base, leaving 2 bases not matched to a gene. CDR3: CASSLGLAGGTDTQYF. The CDR3 nucleotides are TGTGCCAGCTCATTGGGACTAGCGGGGGGCACAGATACGCAGTATTTT.

The rearrangement uses TRBV10-3 and TRBJ1-1; 8 bases align to TRBD1. The V gene's germline CDR1 is ENHRY and CDR2 SYGVKD. V trimming: 5 bases; J trimming: 1 base; junction bases outside the gene matches: 6. This CDR3 has 15 residues. CDR3 region: CAISKGQATNTEAFF. CDR3 nucleotides: TGTGCCATCAGTAAGGGACAGGCCACGAACACTGAAGCTTTCTTT.

The chain combines TRBV28 with TRBJ1-2; maybe TRBD1 (6 bases). Germline CDR1 and CDR2: MDHEN and SYDVKM. V dropped 5 bases and J dropped 7 bases, with 26 bases sitting between them. The CDR3 has 17 residues. This chain's CDR3 is CASSTRGFGPRGAGYTF. As DNA, the CDR3 is TGTGCCAGCAGTACCAGGGGTTTTGGTCCCCGCGGAGCTGGCTACACCTTC.

Only one count was recorded for this clone. V and J are TRBV7-9 and TRBJ1-4; D ambiguous. There are 16 residues in the CDR3. The ends were cut back, 2 bases at V and 0 bases at J, with 10 bases in the middle. CDR1 SEHNR and CDR2 FQNEAQ come from the germline V gene (reference sequence). The CDR3 region is CASSLLRGATNEKLFF. The CDR3 DNA is TGTGCCAGCAGCTTATTACGGGGAGCAACTAATGAAAAACTGTTTTTT.

The V call is TRBV4-3, the J call TRBJ1-2; D is unclear. Trimming took off 1 base at V and 2 bases at J, with 8 bases between the two ends. Germline CDR1 LGHNA, CDR2 YSLEER. This CDR3 has 14 amino acids. CDR3 DNA: TGCGCCAGCAGCCAAGGAGGCCGGAACTATGGCTACACCTTC. Residues: CASSQGGRNYGYTF.

The chain uses TRBV19 and TRBJ2-3; D is ambiguous. V lost 4 bases to trimming and J lost 3 bases, with 5 bases between them. The length of the CDR3 is 12 residues. From germline, CDR1 is LNHDA and CDR2 SQIVND (reference sequence). This CDR3 is CASSTLTDTQYF. The CDR3 DNA reads as TGTGCCAGTAGTACCTTAACAGATACGCAGTATTTT.